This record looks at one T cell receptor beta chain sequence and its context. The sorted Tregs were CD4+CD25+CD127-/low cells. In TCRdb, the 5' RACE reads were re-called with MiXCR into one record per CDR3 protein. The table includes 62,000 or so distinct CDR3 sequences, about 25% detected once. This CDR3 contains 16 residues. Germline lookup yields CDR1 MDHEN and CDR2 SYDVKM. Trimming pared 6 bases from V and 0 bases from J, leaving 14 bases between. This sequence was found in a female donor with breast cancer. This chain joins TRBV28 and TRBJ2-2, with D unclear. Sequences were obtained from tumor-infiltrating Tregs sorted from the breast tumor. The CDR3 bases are TGTGCCAGCAGCTCCCCCGACCTCGCGAACACCGGGGAGCTGTTTTTT. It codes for CASSSPDLANTGELFF.